This T cell receptor (beta chain) appears in the sequencing data of a study of blood T cell repertoires in COVID-19. Overall study: Nucleic acid was either cDNA or gDNA, and it came from T cells, B-cell-depleted T cells, or PBMCs.

V lost 10 bases to trimming and J lost 2 bases; unmatched junction nucleotides: 2. CDR3 size: 12 residues. Germline CDR1 and CDR2: MNHEY and SVGAGI. The method was immunoSEQ multiplex PCR; TCRdb's version includes in-frame clones alone and lacks a portion of them. The profile covers about 130,000 clones, with about 86% appearing a single time and roughly 15% taken by the ten largest. The chain employs TRBV6-5 and TRBJ1-5; 7 bases map to TRBD1. This TCR was sampled from a woman aged 45-65 years with acute or convalescent COVID-19. The sample was peripheral blood. CDR3 nucleotides: TGTGCCACCACAGGGGGCAATCAGCCCCAGCATTTT. It translates to CATTGGNQPQHF.